The 20 T cell receptor beta chains below all came from one sample that was sequenced in a study of blood T cell repertoires in COVID-19. The method was immunoSEQ multiplex PCR; TCRdb's version includes in-frame clones alone and lacks a portion of them. The sample has more than 60,000 clones; more than 75% are singletons. The specimen was peripheral blood. Receptors were obtained from a woman older than 75 with acute or convalescent COVID-19.

V usage is TRBV28 and J usage is TRBJ1-2; 7 bases align to TRBD1. CDR3 length: 15 amino acids. After removal of 2 bases from V and 5 bases from J, the junction contained 8 bases not matched to a gene. Germline assignment: CDR1 MDHEN and CDR2 SYDVKM. The CDR3 bases are TGTGCCAGCAGTTTAGTCCAGGGGGTAGGGTATGGCTACACCTTC. This codes for CASSLVQGVGYGYTF.

Concerning this clone itself: Other DNA sequences in the same sample also yield this CDR3. This chain uses TRBV4-3 with TRBJ2-1; D perhaps matches TRBD2 (5 bases). Trimming removed 0 bases from V and 1 base from J, with 10 bases in between. The CDR3 runs to 16 residues. The germline V gene has CDR1 LGHNA and CDR2 YSLEER. The CDR3 reads CASSQDLANSYNEQFF. The CDR3 coding sequence is TGCGCCAGCAGCCAAGATTTAGCGAATTCCTACAATGAGCAGTTCTTC.

The chain employs TRBV7-2 and TRBJ1-5; 8 nucleotides align to TRBD1. Trimming removed 5 bases from V and 6 bases from J; junction bases left unmatched: 6. Germline loops: CDR1 SGHTA, CDR2 FQGNSA. CDR3 size: 14 residues. The CDR3 loop is CASSLDRGGQPQHF. The CDR3 region has the DNA TGTGCCAGCAGCCTAGACAGGGGAGGTCAGCCCCAGCATTTT.

This clone has only a few counts. The V gene is TRBV5-1, the J gene TRBJ2-1, with TRBD2 identical over 9 bases. J gave up 8 bases and V 3 bases, and 12 bases lay outside the gene matches. This CDR3 region has 16 residues. CDR1 and CDR2 (germline): SGHRS, YFSETQ. The CDR3 region has the DNA TGCGCCAGCAGCTGGGGACTAGCACACCCGGGGGATGAGCAGTTCTTC. Translating it yields CASSWGLAHPGDEQFF. The full variable domain, in which reference TRBV5-1 and TRBJ2-1 provide the parts outside the CDR3, is KAGVTQTPRYLIKTRGQQVTLSCSPISGHRSVSWYQQTPGQGLQFLFEYFSETQRNKGNFPGRFSGRQFSNSRSEMNVSTLELGDSALYLCASSWGLAHPGDEQFFGPGTRLTVL.

This clone was detected many times. This chain joins TRBV29-1 and TRBJ2-3, with 8 bases identical to TRBD1. Germline-derived CDR1 and CDR2 are SQVTM and ANQGSEA. Losses at the gene ends were 8 bases for V and 5 bases for J; bases not matched to a gene: 9. The CDR3 extends over 13 amino acids. CDR3 sequence: CSHETGAGDTQYF. As DNA, the CDR3 is TGCAGCCATGAGACAGGGGCCGGAGATACGCAGTATTTT.

J is TRBJ1-5 and V is TRBV2; TRBD1 matches 10 bases. The ends lost 7 bases at V and 4 bases at J; junction bases unmatched: 10. This CDR3 has 16 residues. Germline lookup yields CDR1 SNHLY and CDR2 FYNNEI. CDR3 in DNA: TGTGCCAGCAAAAGGACAGGGGGAAGCCTTAATCAGCCCCAGCATTTT. It translates to CASKRTGGSLNQPQHF.

The J gene is TRBJ1-2, the V gene TRBV5-6, with a weak D call TRBD1 (5 bases). The CDR3 runs 15 residues. From germline, CDR1 is SGHDT and CDR2 YYEEEE. V lost 1 base, J lost 4 bases, and 14 bases lay in between. CDR3 sequence reads: CASSLQGGASYGYTF. The DNA of the CDR3 is TGTGCCAGCAGCTTGCAGGGTGGGGCATCCTATGGCTACACCTTC.

This chain uses TRBV19 with TRBJ1-3; D not resolved. V dropped 7 bases and J dropped 7 bases, with 17 bases sitting between them. Germline V CDR1 and CDR2: LNHDA, SQIVND (reference sequence). The length of the CDR3 is 14 residues. The CDR3 region is CASTHGDFPNTIYF. CDR3 sequence (DNA): TGTGCCAGTACCCACGGGGATTTCCCGAACACCATATATTTT.

The chain links TRBV24-1 to TRBJ2-3, with a tentative D call TRBD2 (6 bases). The germline V gene has CDR1 KGHDR and CDR2 SFDVKD. Trimming removed 6 bases at V and 0 bases at J, with 12 bases between. The CDR3 extends over 15 amino acids. The CDR3 protein is CATSKGGASTDTQYF. CDR3 bases: TGTGCCACCAGTAAGGGCGGGGCTAGCACAGATACGCAGTATTTT.

The V gene is TRBV5-6, the J gene TRBJ1-5; D not resolved. V lost 5 bases and J lost 4, with 10 bases in between. The CDR3 consists of 13 residues. CDR1 is SGHDT and CDR2 is YYEEEE in the germline V gene. The CDR3 nucleotides read TGTGCCAGCAGTTTTGGGCCTAATCAGCCCCAGCATTTT. It codes for CASSFGPNQPQHF.

The chain combines TRBV28 with TRBJ2-5; the match to TRBD1 covers 7 bases. Per germline, CDR1 MDHEN and CDR2 SYDVKM. J gave up 3 bases and V 6 bases, and 4 bases lay outside the gene matches. The CDR3 runs 13 residues. Here the CDR3 DNA reads TGTGCCAGCAGCTCGGGACAGAAAGAGACCCAGTACTTC. Its protein product is CASSSGQKETQYF. Variable domain in full (rest from reference TRBV28 and TRBJ2-5): DVKVTQSSRYLVKRTGEKVFLECVQDMDHENMFWYRQDPGLGLRLIYFSYDVKMKEKGDIPEGYSVSREKKERFSLILESASTNQTSMYLCASSSGQKETQYFGPGTRLLVL.

This clone was picked up one time. The chain couples TRBV2 to TRBJ2-7, with 7 bases lining up with TRBD1. The V gene's germline CDR1 is SNHLY and CDR2 FYNNEI. After removal of 4 bases from V and 5 bases from J, the junction contained 8 bases not matched to a gene. The CDR3 sequence is 14 residues long. CDR3 coding DNA: TGTGCCAGCAGTGTTCGACAGGGTGGCGACGAGCAGTACTTC. Translation gives CASSVRQGGDEQYF.

V usage is TRBV28 and J usage is TRBJ2-5; D unclear. V dropped 3 bases and J dropped 0 bases, with 11 bases sitting between them. Germline V lookup: CDR1 MDHEN, CDR2 SYDVKM. The CDR3 covers 15 residues. The CDR3 DNA is TGTGCCAGCAGTTTGATCCGCAACAACCAAGAGACCCAGTACTTC. This encodes CASSLIRNNQETQYF.

The rearrangement links TRBV30 to TRBJ1-5, with D tentatively TRBD1 (5 bases). This CDR3 region has 14 residues. V shed 2 bases and J shed 4 bases, with 12 bases lying between them. The germline V gene has CDR1 GTSNPN and CDR2 SVGIG (reference sequence). CDR3 sequence reads: CAWSQGIGNQPQHF. The CDR3 region has the DNA TGTGCCTGGAGTCAGGGAATTGGAAATCAGCCCCAGCATTTT.

The chain joins TRBV9 to TRBJ2-5; 7 nucleotides match TRBD1. J was trimmed by 2 bases and V by 0 bases; bases with no gene match: 4. Germline values: CDR1 SGDLS, CDR2 YYNGEE. The CDR3 has 15 residues. The CDR3 sequence is CASSVVGQVQETQYF. CDR3 coding DNA: TGTGCCAGCAGCGTAGTCGGACAGGTTCAAGAGACCCAGTACTTC.

The genes are TRBV6-5 and TRBJ1-3; TRBD1 aligns across 9 bases. Germline V CDR1 and CDR2: MNHEY, SVGAGI. The CDR3 loop spans 16 amino acids. The junction had 5 bases not matched to a gene; V was cut back by 4 bases and J by 1 base. The CDR3 loop reads CASSSPGQGSGNTIYF. The CDR3 DNA follows: TGTGCCAGCAGTTCACCGGGACAGGGTTCTGGAAACACCATATATTTT.

With respect to this clone: Other DNA sequences of this sample code for an identical CDR3. This chain links TRBV18 with TRBJ2-3, with 7 bases matching TRBD1. Germline V lookup: CDR1 KGHSH, CDR2 LQKENI. V gave up 1 base and J gave up 4 bases; unmatched junction bases: 2. CDR3 size: 14 residues. The CDR3 nucleotides read TGTGCCAGCTCACCACAGGGGGCCCCAGATACGCAGTATTTT. As protein: CASSPQGAPDTQYF.

V is TRBV7-9 and J is TRBJ1-6; 7 bases map to TRBD1. V lost 6 bases and J lost 5; bases outside the gene matches: 7. CDR3 length equals 15 residues. Per germline, CDR1 SEHNR and CDR2 FQNEAQ (reference sequence). CDR3 in amino acids: CASSPRTGHNSPLHF. The CDR3 coding sequence is TGTGCCAGCAGTCCCCGGACAGGCCATAATTCACCCCTCCACTTT.

The chain recombines TRBV28 with TRBJ2-7, with D perhaps TRBD2 (5 bases). This CDR3 comprises 12 residues. V was trimmed by 10 bases and J by 6 bases, leaving 16 bases between them. Germline CDR1 MDHEN, CDR2 SYDVKM. In DNA, the CDR3 is TGTGCCATCGAGGGTTGGAGAAGCGAGCAGTACTTC. This encodes CAIEGWRSEQYF.

This rearrangement joins TRBV28 to TRBJ1-3; perhaps TRBD1 as D (6 bases). Looked up from germline, CDR1 is MDHEN and CDR2 is SYDVKM. The CDR3 length is 14 residues. Trimming took 5 bases from V and 8 from J, leaving 16 bases between them. The CDR3 DNA sequence: TGTGCCAGCAGTCCACAGGGTGGCCCCGACACCATATATTTT. Its translation is CASSPQGGPDTIYF.